Listed below are T cell receptor beta chains from one sample, sequenced in a study of CD8 T cells in Susac syndrome. Via MiXCR, TCRdb re-called the immunoSEQ multiplex PCR reads, giving one row per CDR3 protein. The profile shows approximately 76,000 distinct CDR3 sequences, about 95% of them singletons. Sequencing was carried out using CD8+ T cells from PBMCs. The receptors derive from a human donor with multiple sclerosis. Both conserved end residues are part of each CDR3. D genes are given only for firm matches. The size field is filled for only some rows; it gives once, few, many or a size class.

TRBD1	.	TRBV7-9	TRBJ2-1	CASSPGQGNFNEQFF	TGTGCCAGCAGCCCCGGACAGGGAAACTTCAATGAGCAGTTCTTC
.	.	TRBV3-1	TRBJ2-1	CASSQVRTYNEQFF	TGTGCCAGCAGCCAGGTGCGGACCTACAATGAGCAGTTCTTC
.	.	TRBV12-3/TRBV12-4	TRBJ2-7	CASSWGQADYEQYF	TGTGCCAGCAGTTGGGGGCAGGCCGACTACGAGCAGTACTTC
TRBD1	.	TRBV29-1	TRBJ2-4	CSVEGQQNIQYF	TGCAGCGTTGAGGGACAGCAAAACATTCAGTACTTC
.	.	TRBV4-2	TRBJ1-2	CASSQAGPSGYTF	TGTGCCAGCAGCCAGGCCGGGCCCTCGGGCTACACCTTC
.	.	TRBV6-2/TRBV6-3	TRBJ1-4	CASSHRDAKLFF	TGTGCCAGCAGTCATCGGGACGCAAAACTGTTTTTT
.	.	TRBV10-3	TRBJ1-1	CAIKGKANTEAFF	TGTGCGATAAAGGGGAAGGCGAACACTGAAGCTTTCTTT
.	.	TRBV5-6	TRBJ1-5	CASSLGNRNQPQHF	TGTGCCAGCAGCTTAGGAAACAGGAATCAGCCCCAGCATTTT
.	once	TRBV9	TRBJ2-5	CASSVARSGPSRQETQYF	TGTGCCAGCAGCGTAGCCCGAAGCGGTCCTAGCCGCCAAGAGACCCAGTACTTC
.	.	TRBV7-6	TRBJ1-2	CASSLEVGGYGYTF	TGTGCCAGCAGCTTAGAGGTCGGCGGCTATGGCTACACCTTC
TRBD1	.	TRBV25-1	TRBJ2-7	CASSRGRGRYEQYF	TGTGCCAGCAGTAGGGGCAGGGGGCGATACGAGCAGTACTTC
TRBD1	.	TRBV7-3	TRBJ2-7	CASSPDRAYEQYF	TGTGCCAGCAGCCCCGACAGGGCCTACGAGCAGTACTTC
TRBD1	.	TRBV4-1	TRBJ1-1	CASSQVLQGAITEAFF	TGCGCCAGCAGCCAAGTACTACAGGGGGCAATCACTGAAGCTTTCTTT
.	.	TRBV7-9	TRBJ2-7	CASSFSPGGEQYF	TGTGCCAGCAGCTTTTCCCCCGGGGGCGAGCAGTACTTC
.	.	TRBV5-4	TRBJ2-2	CASSTEGAGELFF	TGTGCCAGCAGTACAGAGGGAGCCGGGGAGCTGTTTTTT
.	once	TRBV5-6	TRBJ1-2	CASSGGREDYGYTF	TGTGCCAGCAGCGGCGGGAGGGAGGACTATGGCTACACCTTC
.	.	TRBV27	TRBJ1-2	CASRGTPGYTF	TGTGCCAGCAGGGGGACGCCCGGCTACACCTTC
.	.	TRBV27	TRBJ1-1	CASSFGVMLTEAFF	TGTGCCAGCAGTTTTGGGGTAATGTTGACTGAAGCTTTCTTT
TRBD1	.	TRBV24-1	TRBJ2-2	CATRTGPTGDLFF	TGTGCCACGAGGACAGGGCCCACCGGGGACCTGTTTTTT
.	.	TRBV5-1	TRBJ2-1	CASSLEPYNEQFF	TGCGCCAGCAGCTTGGAACCCTACAATGAGCAGTTCTTC
TRBD2	.	TRBV7-9	TRBJ2-1	CASSLKRGRVGSEQFF	TGTGCCAGCAGCCTGAAGCGGGGGCGAGTGGGGAGTGAGCAGTTCTTC
TRBD2	.	TRBV7-9	TRBJ2-1	CASSSSGGFYNEQFF	TGTGCCAGCAGCTCAAGCGGGGGGTTCTACAATGAGCAGTTCTTC
TRBD1	.	TRBV2	TRBJ1-6	CATRGSPSTGENSPLHF	TGTGCCACCCGGGGCTCCCCCTCGACAGGGGAGAATTCACCCCTCCACTTT
.	.	TRBV30	TRBJ1-4	CAWKGSNEKLFF	TGTGCCTGGAAAGGCTCTAATGAAAAACTGTTTTTT
.	.	TRBV5-1	TRBJ2-7	CASSLEDWLEQYF	TGCGCCAGCAGCTTGGAAGACTGGCTCGAGCAGTACTTC
.	.	TRBV7-9	TRBJ1-2	CASSSSGDGYTF	TGTGCCAGCAGCTCGTCTGGGGATGGCTACACCTTC
.	.	TRBV6-5	TRBJ1-2	CASSSITGDNYGYTF	TGTGCCAGCAGCTCGATCACAGGTGACAACTATGGCTACACCTTC
TRBD2	.	TRBV27	TRBJ2-1	CASSTTSGGVNEQFF	TGTGCCAGCAGTACGACTAGCGGGGGGGTGAATGAGCAGTTCTTC
TRBD1	.	TRBV5-6	TRBJ2-3	CASSFYRDRGLTDTQYF	TGTGCCAGCAGCTTCTACCGGGACAGGGGTCTCACAGATACGCAGTATTTT
.	.	TRBV7-9	TRBJ2-1	CASSLVLDVVYNEQFF	TGTGCCAGCAGCCTGGTCCTGGATGTGGTCTACAATGAGCAGTTCTTC
.	.	TRBV7-2	TRBJ2-1	CASSWDFNNEQFF	TGTGCCAGCAGCTGGGACTTTAACAATGAGCAGTTCTTC